This T cell receptor beta chain came from a study of cytomegalovirus exposure and HLA in healthy donors. Details on this clone: Its antigen remains unidentified.

With 60 Vbeta and 13 Jbeta primers, the PCR was carried out. Measured with immunoSEQ multiplex PCR; TCRdb has only the in-frame clones, and not every one. Of approximately 160,000 clones detected, roughly 75% appear once; the ten largest clones hold over 1.3%. The CDR3 totals 14 residues. V shed 1 base and J shed 0 bases, with 7 bases lying between them. CDR1 MNHNS and CDR2 SASEGT come from the germline V gene. Study-level results: Other equally common chains were less clonally expanded than HLA-associated TCR beta chains, a later analysis showed.

This chain links TRBV6-1 with TRBJ2-7; tentatively, D is TRBD2 (5 bases). The specimen sequenced was PBMCs. The source of this sequence is a man aged 18 to 29 in good health and CMV-seronegative. CDR3 sequence reads: CASSEGESSYEQYF. The CDR3 region has the DNA TGTGCCAGCAGTGAAGGGGAGAGCTCCTACGAGCAGTACTTC.